A single sample gave rise to the 8 T cell receptor beta chains below, sequenced in a study of stem cell transplantation in POMP-related autoinflammatory disease. Assay used: immunoSEQ multiplex PCR; TCRdb lists only in-frame clones, some missing. The data show tens of thousands of clones, approximately 91% seen once. This specimen was CD4+ T cells from PBMCs, taken after stem cell transplantation. The receptors here all came from a human patient with POMP-related autoinflammation and immune dysregulation (PRAID). Some of the T cells might come from the graft donor.

V gene TRBV6-1 combines with J gene TRBJ2-1, with 13 bases matching TRBD2. The V segment lost 2 bases and the J segment 7 bases; nucleotides outside the gene matches: 8. CDR3 length equals 17 residues. The germline V gene encodes CDR1 MNHNS and CDR2 SASEGT. The CDR3, as DNA: TGTGCCAGCAGTGAATCTACTAGCGGGGGGGCACATAATGAGCAGTTCTTC. Protein product: CASSESTSGGAHNEQFF.

A single count supports this clone. This chain uses TRBV7-3 with TRBJ2-7, with 7 bases aligning to TRBD1. Germline V lookup: CDR1 SGHTA, CDR2 FQGTGA. This CDR3 is 15 amino acids long. Trimming cost V 2 bases and J 3 bases; bases outside gene matches: 7. The CDR3 DNA follows: TGTGCCAGCAGCTTAGGAGACAGGGTCCACTACGAGCAGTACTTC. It translates to CASSLGDRVHYEQYF.

The chain joins TRBV28 to TRBJ2-7; 10 bases map to TRBD2. V shed 6 bases, J shed 2 bases, and the junction held 7 bases outside the gene matches. The CDR3 contains 15 residues. Germline CDR1 MDHEN, CDR2 SYDVKM. The CDR3 DNA follows: TGTGCCAGCAGATACACTAGCGGGGTCACCTACGAGCAGTACTTC. Translation gives CASRYTSGVTYEQYF.

This chain connects TRBV5-6 to TRBJ1-5; TRBD1 might be the D (5 bases). V was trimmed by 4 bases and J by 0 bases, leaving 11 bases between them. The CDR3 runs 15 residues. Germline V lookup: CDR1 SGHDT, CDR2 YYEEEE. CDR3 sequence (DNA): TGTGCCAGCAGCCGGGGGTTTTATAGCAATCAGCCCCAGCATTTT. Translated: CASSRGFYSNQPQHF.

This chain joins TRBV19 and TRBJ1-4; 9 positions agree with TRBD1. Per germline, CDR1 LNHDA and CDR2 SQIVND (reference sequence). The CDR3 sequence is 15 residues long. The V gene end was trimmed by 4 bases and the J gene end by 7 bases; junction bases not matched to a gene: 7. The CDR3 DNA follows: TGTGCCAGTAGTAAGGGGACAGGGTTCGGTGAAAAACTGTTTTTT. This encodes CASSKGTGFGEKLFF.

The rearrangement links TRBV6-4 to TRBJ2-1; D is uncertain. The ends were cut back, 0 bases at V and 8 bases at J, with 17 bases in the middle. The CDR3 is 16 amino acids. Per germline, CDR1 MRHNA and CDR2 SNTAGT. CDR3 protein: CASSDSSGYPRDEQFF. The CDR3, as DNA: TGTGCCAGCAGTGACTCGTCTGGCTATCCCCGCGATGAGCAGTTCTTC.

J is TRBJ2-7 and V is TRBV6-1, with unresolved D. The V and J ends lost 3 bases and 7 bases respectively, with 10 bases between them. CDR3 size: 12 residues. Germline values: CDR1 MNHNS, CDR2 SASEGT. The CDR3 here is CASSDRGLEQYF. In DNA form, the CDR3 reads TGTGCCAGCAGTGACAGAGGATTGGAGCAGTACTTC.

V is TRBV5-4 and J is TRBJ2-5, with D perhaps given as TRBD1 or TRBD2 (5 bases each). Germline V gene sequence: CDR1 SGHNT, CDR2 YYREEE (reference sequence). CDR3 size: 17 residues. Trimming removed 4 bases at V and 3 bases at J, with 22 bases between. The CDR3 region is CASSDRRVRESKETQYF. The CDR3 nucleotides are TGTGCCAGCAGCGATCGGCGTGTCAGGGAGTCTAAAGAGACCCAGTACTTC.